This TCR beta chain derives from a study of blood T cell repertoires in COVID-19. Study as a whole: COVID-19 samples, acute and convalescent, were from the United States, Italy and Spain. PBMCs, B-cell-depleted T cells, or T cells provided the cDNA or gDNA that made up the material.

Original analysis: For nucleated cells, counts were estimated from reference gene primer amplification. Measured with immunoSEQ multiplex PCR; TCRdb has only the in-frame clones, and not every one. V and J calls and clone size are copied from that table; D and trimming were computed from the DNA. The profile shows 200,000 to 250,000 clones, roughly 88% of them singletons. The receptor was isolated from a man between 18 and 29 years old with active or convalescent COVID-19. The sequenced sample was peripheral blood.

In nucleotides, the CDR3 is TGTGCCAGCAGGGACTGGGACAGGGGGCGCGGCTACACCTTC. It translates to CASRDWDRGRGYTF. This rearrangement joins TRBV2 to TRBJ1-2; 12 positions match TRBD1. J was trimmed by 8 bases and V by 6 bases; bases with no gene match: 7. The length of the CDR3 is 14 residues. Germline lookup yields CDR1 SNHLY and CDR2 FYNNEI.